This TCR beta chain was identified during a study of blood T cell repertoires in COVID-19. Study summary: Acute and convalescent COVID-19 samples came from the United States, Italy and Spain.

Libraries were prepared by immunoSEQ multiplex PCR; TCRdb keeps only in-frame clonotypes and omits some of them. The data show tens of thousands of clones, 89% seen once. The CDR3 is made up of 17 amino acids. V dropped 5 bases and J dropped 0 bases, with 14 bases sitting between them. CDR1 is SGHVS, CDR2 FNYEAQ, per germline. This clone was picked up one time. Sequenced input: peripheral blood. The receptor's source is a man between 65 and 80 years old with active or convalescent COVID-19. This rearrangement joins TRBV7-6 to TRBJ1-6; TRBD1 might be the D (6 bases). The CDR3 loop reads CASSLTGGVSYNSPLHF. DNA for the CDR3: TGTGCCAGCAGCCTGACAGGAGGCGTCTCCTATAATTCACCCCTCCACTTT.